This T cell receptor (beta chain) originates from a study of blood T cell repertoires in COVID-19. The germline V gene encodes CDR1 SGHTA and CDR2 FQGNSA. This CDR3 contains 14 residues. V lost 3 bases to trimming and J lost 5 bases, with 10 bases between them. Data came from immunoSEQ multiplex PCR; TCRdb stores just in-frame clones and leaves some out. Of some 60,000 clones listed, approximately 83% were seen once; the top ten hold around 10%. Sequencing was done on a sample of peripheral blood. This TCR was recovered from a man aged 80 or over with COVID-19, enrolled during active disease. The V and J genes are TRBV7-2 and TRBJ1-4, with D possibly being TRBD1 (5 bases). CDR3 sequence reads: CASSLDTYNEKLFF. The DNA of the CDR3 is TGTGCCAGCAGCTTGGACACCTACAATGAAAAACTGTTTTTT.